These 2 T cell receptor beta chains originate from one sample sequenced in a study of blood T cell repertoires in COVID-19. Method: immunoSEQ multiplex PCR; TCRdb's copy keeps in-frame clones and lacks some. The sample includes about 480,000 clones, less than 90% of them seen just once. The source material was peripheral blood. These receptors were collected from a woman aged 45-65 years with COVID-19, enrolled during active disease.

This clone was recorded only once. The chain uses TRBV4-1 and TRBJ2-7; 9 positions agree with TRBD1. The CDR3 has 16 residues. Germline assignment: CDR1 MGHRA and CDR2 YSYEKL. The V gene end was trimmed by 4 bases and the J gene end by 3 bases; junction bases not matched to a gene: 10. CDR3 nucleotides: TGCGCCAGCAGCCGACTGTCCGGGACAGGGAACTACGAGCAGTACTTC. It encodes CASSRLSGTGNYEQYF.

With regard to this clone: Germline is not matched at one junction end, which may reflect a read error. The chain joins TRBV9 to TRBJ2-7, with D perhaps TRBD1 (6 bases). Looked up from germline, CDR1 is SGDLS and CDR2 is YYNGEE. This CDR3 contains 14 residues. In nucleotides, the CDR3 is TGTGCCAGCAGCGTAGGGGGGCTCGCCGACAGTTGCAACTTC. Translation: CASSVGGLADSCNF.